These 24 T cell receptor beta chains were all obtained from the same sample, sequenced in a study of blood T cells in healthy people across ages. For the second PCR, which ran for roughly 7 to 11 cycles, a sample-barcoded 5' primer and a J-beta primer mix were used. MiXCR, applied by TCRdb to the 5' RACE reads, yields one record per CDR3 protein. The table lists just under 750,000 distinct CDR3 sequences, 22% of them singletons, with roughly 22% in the top ten. The sequencing input was blood. Every receptor here comes from a man aged 70-80 years in good health.

This clonotype has just a few counts. The chain combines TRBV12-3 or TRBV12-4 with TRBJ2-1; 8 bases match TRBD2. Unmatched junction bases numbered 9, after V lost 7 bases and J lost 4 bases. This CDR3 is built from 15 residues. CDR3 DNA: TGTGCCAGCAACCTCAGACTAGCGAAGTACAATGAGCAGTTCTTC. Translated: CASNLRLAKYNEQFF.

This clonotype was counted a few times. V is TRBV7-2 and J is TRBJ2-3, with D possibly matching TRBD2 (6 bases). V gave up 5 bases and J gave up 0 bases, with 15 bases separating them. This CDR3 spans 16 amino acids. Germline values: CDR1 SGHTA, CDR2 FQGNSA. CDR3 region: CASSLRRDLSTDTQYF. CDR3 sequence (DNA): TGTGCCAGCAGCCTACGGAGGGACTTGAGCACAGATACGCAGTATTTT. The complete variable domain, with remaining parts taken from reference TRBV7-2 and TRBJ2-3, reads GAGVSQSPSNKVTEKGKDVELRCDPISGHTALYWYRQSLGQGLEFLIYFQGNSAPDKSGLPSDRFSAERTGGSVSTLTIQRTQQEDSAVYLCASSLRRDLSTDTQYFGPGTRLTVL.

The chain is built from TRBV24-1 and TRBJ2-5; D remains unclear. The CDR3 length is 14 residues. Trimming took off 3 bases at V and 1 base at J, with 8 bases between the two ends. Germline V gives CDR1 KGHDR, CDR2 SFDVKD. In DNA form, the CDR3 reads TGTGCCACCAGTGATCGGAGAACCCAAGAGACCCAGTACTTC. This gives the protein CATSDRRTQETQYF.

CDR3 loop: CSVAAGESNEQFF. As DNA, the CDR3 is TGCAGCGTTGCGGCAGGAGAGAGCAATGAGCAGTTCTTC. The chain couples TRBV29-1 to TRBJ2-1, with D hard to call. Looked up from germline, CDR1 is SQVTM and CDR2 is ANQGSEA. This CDR3 spans 13 amino acids. Trimming pared 4 bases from V and 6 bases from J, leaving 13 bases between.

This clonotype showed up just a few times. The chain links TRBV25-1 to TRBJ2-5, with TRBD2 as a possible D gene (6 bases). Germline loops: CDR1 MGHDK, CDR2 SYGVNS. The V and J ends lost 1 base and 4 bases respectively, with 13 bases between them. The CDR3 runs 15 residues. CDR3 amino acids: CASSEWAGGAETQYF. Here the CDR3 DNA reads TGTGCCAGCAGTGAATGGGCAGGAGGGGCAGAGACCCAGTACTTC. The full variable domain, completed using reference TRBV25-1 and TRBJ2-5, is EADIYQTPRYLVIGTGKKITLECSQTMGHDKMYWYQQDPGMELHLIHYSYGVNSTEKGDLSSESTVSRIRTEHFPLTLESARPSHTSQYLCASSEWAGGAETQYFGPGTRLLVL.

This clonotype was observed a handful of times. This chain uses TRBV28 with TRBJ1-2; TRBD1 is a possible D gene (5 bases). This CDR3 is 12 amino acids long. Germline lookup yields CDR1 MDHEN and CDR2 SYDVKM. Trimming left V 9 bases short and J 4 bases short, with 12 bases between. As DNA, the CDR3 is TGTGCCAGTCGAGGGGCAGTCTATGGCTACACCTTC. This encodes CASRGAVYGYTF.

The chain employs TRBV18 and TRBJ2-5; D is undetermined. V was cut by 5 bases and J by 0 bases, with 13 bases left in between. The CDR3 has 15 residues. CDR1 and CDR2 from the germline V gene are KGHSH and LQKENI. CDR3: CASSTTTGYQETQYF. CDR3 DNA sequence: TGTGCCAGCTCAACCACGACTGGGTACCAAGAGACCCAGTACTTC.

This clonotype was seen a few times. The chain combines TRBV6-6 with TRBJ2-2; 7 bases fit TRBD1. The germline V gene has CDR1 MNHNY and CDR2 SVGAGI (reference sequence). This CDR3 region has 15 residues. CDR3 in DNA: TGTGTCACCTCCACCGGGACAGAGAACACCGGGGAGCTGTTTTTT. This gives the protein CVTSTGTENTGELFF.

J is TRBJ2-7 and V is TRBV28, with 9 bases matching TRBD2. CDR3 length: 14 amino acids. CDR1 and CDR2 (germline): MDHEN, SYDVKM. Trimming took 8 bases from V and 0 from J; bases not matched to a gene: 5. CDR3 residues: CASLERGASYEQYF. CDR3 nucleotides: TGTGCCAGCCTAGAGCGGGGGGCCTCCTACGAGCAGTACTTC.

The V gene is TRBV18, the J gene TRBJ1-4; D call uncertain. Trimming cost V 3 bases and J 4 bases, with 12 bases left between them. The germline CDR1 and CDR2 sequences are KGHSH and LQKENI. The CDR3 is made up of 15 amino acids. The CDR3 reads CASSPDRNYNEKLFF. In nucleotides, the CDR3 is TGTGCCAGCTCACCGGACCGGAATTATAATGAAAAACTGTTTTTT.

This clonotype was counted between two and nine times. This rearrangement joins TRBV6-1 to TRBJ2-3, with 13 bases lining up with TRBD2. This CDR3 is 18 amino acids long. V lost 6 bases and J lost 1; bases outside the gene matches: 10. CDR1 is MNHNS, CDR2 SASEGT, per germline. The chain's CDR3 is CASSPWTSGRQGTDTQYF. The CDR3 DNA reads TGTGCCAGCAGCCCCTGGACTAGCGGGAGACAGGGCACAGATACGCAGTATTTT.

The chain has TRBV12-3 or TRBV12-4 and TRBJ2-2; D is perhaps TRBD1 (5 bases). V was shortened by 6 bases and J by 8 bases, with 7 bases between the two germline ends. The CDR3 has 11 amino acids. The CDR3 region has the DNA TGTGCCAGCAGAAACAGGGGGGAGCTGTTTTTT. Amino acids: CASRNRGELFF.

A few counts support this clonotype. V is TRBV4-3 and J is TRBJ2-3; 10 positions agree with TRBD2. The CDR3 totals 16 residues. Germline CDR1 reads LGHNA; CDR2 reads YSLEER. With V trimmed by 9 bases and J by 2 bases, 11 bases remained unmatched. Here the CDR3 reads CASSWGAGGPTDTQYF. CDR3 coding DNA: TGCGCCAGTTCTTGGGGAGCGGGAGGGCCCACAGATACGCAGTATTTT.

This rearrangement joins TRBV6-2 or TRBV6-3 to TRBJ1-5; the D gene is possibly TRBD1 (5 bases). The V gene's germline CDR1 is MNHEY and CDR2 SVGEGT. With 8 bases removed from V and 6 bases from J, the gap between germline ends came to 11 bases. The CDR3 is 12 residues long. The DNA of the CDR3 is TGTGCCAGCGCTGACAGTGGTCAGCCCCAGCATTTT. It codes for CASADSGQPQHF.

The sample holds a few counts of this clonotype. The chain uses TRBV20-1 and TRBJ2-5; 10 nucleotides match TRBD2. V shed 2 bases and J 4 bases; nucleotides not matched to a gene: 4. Germline V CDR1 and CDR2: DFQATT, SNEGSKA (reference sequence). The CDR3 runs to 14 residues. The CDR3: CSARTSGIGETQYF. As DNA, the CDR3 is TGCAGTGCTAGAACTAGCGGGATTGGAGAGACCCAGTACTTC.

Of note for this clonotype: One end of the junction fails to match germline, which may point to a read error. The chain uses TRBV18 and TRBJ2-5; D unresolved. The CDR3 spans 14 residues. Germline values: CDR1 KGHSH, CDR2 LQKENI. In DNA, the CDR3 is TGTGCCAGCTCACCCAAATCGTACCAAGAGAACCAGTACTTC. It translates to CASSPKSYQENQYF.

This chain's CDR3 is CATQRYSNQPQHF. CDR3 in DNA: TGTGCCACCCAAAGGTATAGCAATCAGCCCCAGCATTTT. V usage is TRBV5-8 and J usage is TRBJ1-5; no firm D call. The CDR3 extends over 13 amino acids. V was clipped by 9 bases and J by 0 bases, with 10 bases between them. Germline loops: CDR1 SGHTS, CDR2 YDEGEE. Based on the CDR3 plus reference TRBV5-8 and TRBJ1-5, the full variable domain is EAGVTQSPTHLIKTRGQQATLRCSPISGHTSVYWYQQALGLGLQFLLWYDEGEERNRGNFPPRFSGRQFPNYSSELNVNALELEDSALYLCATQRYSNQPQHFGDGTRLSIL.

In its sample, this clonotype was seen a few times. The chain combines TRBV6-6 with TRBJ2-4, with D maybe TRBD2 (7 bases). Deletions cut 6 bases from V and 8 bases from J, with 17 bases between. Germline loops: CDR1 MNHNY, CDR2 SVGAGI (reference sequence). The CDR3 contains 14 residues. The CDR3 DNA follows: TGTGCCAGCAGCCGCCCTGAGGGGGGGGACATTCAGTACTTC. This codes for CASSRPEGGDIQYF.

Only a few counts were recorded for this clonotype. The chain employs TRBV29-1 and TRBJ1-2; D gene uncertain. V was shortened by 6 bases and J by 2 bases, with 13 bases between the two germline ends. This CDR3 has 13 residues. Germline loops: CDR1 SQVTM, CDR2 ANQGSEA. The CDR3 loop is CSVELAANYGYTF. The CDR3 DNA is TGCAGCGTGGAACTGGCCGCAAACTATGGCTACACCTTC.

This clonotype has only a few counts. The V gene is TRBV20-1, the J gene TRBJ1-5, with D perhaps matching TRBD1 (6 bases). The germline V gene has CDR1 DFQATT and CDR2 SNEGSKA (reference sequence). Trimming removed 0 bases at V and 6 bases at J, with 12 bases between. This CDR3 has 14 amino acids. The CDR3 nucleotides are TGCAGTGCTAGAGATTCTGGGGGGCTTCAGCCCCAGCATTTT. This sequence encodes CSARDSGGLQPQHF.

This clonotype was counted a few times. This rearrangement joins TRBV20-1 to TRBJ1-2; weak D call: TRBD1 (5 bases). The CDR3 has 13 amino acids. Germline V lookup: CDR1 DFQATT, CDR2 SNEGSKA (reference sequence). Trimming took 2 bases from V and 4 from J, leaving 11 bases between them. The CDR3 DNA is TGCAGTGCTAGAACGGGGGGGGTCTATGGCTACACCTTC. Its translation is CSARTGGVYGYTF.

This clonotype was observed at least ten times. The J gene is TRBJ2-7, the V gene TRBV29-1, with D perhaps matching TRBD2 (5 bases). The V gene's germline CDR1 is SQVTM and CDR2 ANQGSEA. The V end was cut by 3 bases, the J end by 4 bases, with 7 bases between. This CDR3 spans 11 amino acids. CDR3 nucleotides: TGCAGCGTTGATTCGGGATACGAGCAGTACTTC. Translation: CSVDSGYEQYF.

The chain couples TRBV7-2 to TRBJ2-5, with 10 bases that match TRBD1. This CDR3 region has 15 residues. The V gene end was trimmed by 5 bases and the J gene end by 1 base; junction bases not matched to a gene: 4. The V gene's germline CDR1 is SGHTA and CDR2 FQGNSA. The CDR3 nucleotides read TGTGCCAGCAGCCACGGGACAGGGGTCCAAGAGACCCAGTACTTC. It encodes CASSHGTGVQETQYF.

DNA for the CDR3: TGCAGCGCCCATGGACCTTACGGGGAGCTGTTTTTT. As protein: CSAHGPYGELFF. The chain carries TRBV29-1 and TRBJ2-2; D call uncertain. V gave up 7 bases and J gave up 7 bases, with 13 bases separating them. CDR1 and CDR2 (germline): SQVTM, ANQGSEA. The CDR3 sequence is 12 residues long.